This T cell receptor (beta chain) was sequenced in a study of T cells in Graves' hyperthyroidism and ophthalmopathy. The TCR beta CDR3 regions underwent amplification using RNA transcripts as the source. First-round RT-PCR targeting the TCR CDR3 was performed with the HTBI primer set. Each CDR3 protein gets one entry after TCRdb re-called the multiplex PCR reads with MiXCR. The table has about 500,000 distinct CDR3 sequences, 16% seen once. General study points: Most thyroid clonotypes that were expanded above 0.001 also turned up in blood.

These patients, aged 18 to 65, had recently diagnosed hyperthyroidism lasting under 2 months. The study excluded patients with uncontrolled infection, other autoimmune disease, pregnancy or lactation. For this clonotype: Its antigen remains unknown.

The TCR comes from a woman aged 18-35 years with Graves' hyperthyroidism. Sequencing input: blood.

In DNA, the CDR3 is TGTGCCAGTAGTAGTGGAGACCGGGCCCTCTATGGCTACACCTTC. This gives the protein CASSSGDRALYGYTF. This rearrangement joins TRBV19 to TRBJ1-2; no clear D gene. Per the germline V gene, CDR1 is LNHDA and CDR2 is SQIVND (reference sequence). V shed 4 bases and J shed 4 bases, with 16 bases lying between them. This CDR3 contains 15 residues.